Sample share makes the clone carrying this TCR beta chain large (0.1 to 1%). Germline is not matched at one junction end, which may reflect a read error. These data are taken from a study of low-dose radiotherapy and immunotherapy resistance in tumors. From germline, CDR1 is PRHDT and CDR2 FYEKMQ (reference sequence). The length of the CDR3 is 15 residues. First-strand cDNA used TRAV- and TRBV-specific primers, covering alpha and beta chains. TCRs were put through approximately 20 PCR cycles of amplification with Phusion. A constant-region primer and the V-primer adapter served as the primer pair. Researchers amplified the isolated mRNA using in vitro transcription. TCRdb reprocessed the reads with MiXCR, giving one entry per CDR3 protein. The sample holds nearly 7,500 distinct CDR3 sequences, roughly 84% seen once.

This rearrangement joins TRBV13 to TRBJ1-6; D is undetermined. This receptor was identified in a human donor with advanced metastatic prostate, ovarian, gallbladder or colorectal cancer (not recorded which). This table probably holds off-target reads from a library built for another chain. As DNA, the CDR3 is TGTGCAATGAGAGAGGCCAACACCAATGCAGGCAAATCAACCTTT. Residues: CAMREANTNAGKSTF.